This T cell receptor (beta chain) was identified during a study of blood T cell repertoires in COVID-19. Study overall: Whether acute or convalescent, the COVID-19 samples came from the United States, Italy and Spain. Sample material is recorded as cDNA or gDNA derived from T cells, B-cell-depleted T cells, or PBMCs.

Methods used by the authors: Amplification with reference gene primers provided the estimates of nucleated cell counts. Assay used: immunoSEQ multiplex PCR; TCRdb lists only in-frame clones, some missing. V and J calls plus clone size are reproduced from that table; the DNA served to infer D and trimming. Among under 250,000 clones listed, 84% were seen once. The CDR3 length is 13 residues. Germline loops: CDR1 MGHRA, CDR2 YSYEKL. The V gene lost 2 bases and the J gene lost 7 bases, with 11 bases spanning the gap. The chain combines TRBV4-1 with TRBJ1-2; D perhaps matches TRBD1 (6 bases). The sequencing sample was made of peripheral blood. This TCR derives from a woman aged 55-70 years who had recovered from COVID-19. DNA of the CDR3: TGCGCCAGCAGCCAAACAGGGTCTGGTGGCTACACCTTC. It encodes CASSQTGSGGYTF.